The sequence of this T cell receptor beta chain was determined in a study of T-cell reconstitution after alpha-beta-depleted transplantation in children. Preparation of the TCRbeta library was carried out with unique molecular identifiers. TCRdb reanalysed the PCR reads using MiXCR and keeps one entry per CDR3 protein. This sample has about 170,000 distinct CDR3 sequences, with around 10% found just once. This clonotype occurred many times. The CDR3 runs to 15 residues. The V end lost 7 bases, the J end lost 6 bases, and 19 bases lay between the germline ends. The chain recombines TRBV12-3 or TRBV12-4 with TRBJ2-1; no definite D call. The source of this sequence is a boy between 2 and 15 years old with acute myeloid leukemia, due to receive a stem cell transplant. Here the sequenced sample was PBMCs, taken before TCRalphabeta/CD19-depleted stem cell transplant. In DNA, the CDR3 is TGTGCCAGCACGGCCTGGCCCACGAACCCCAATGAGCAGTTCTTC. The encoded protein is CASTAWPTNPNEQFF.